This note documents a single T cell receptor beta chain sequence. In the source study's methods: Reference gene primer amplification gave nucleated cell count estimates. TCRdb's copy holds only in-frame clones and misses some; the assay was immunoSEQ multiplex PCR. V, J and clone size reflect that table, while D and trimming were determined from the DNA. The sample has roughly 280,000 clones, 80% to 85% seen once; the top ten hold 3.5% to 5%. The source of the sample is a study of blood T cell repertoires in COVID-19. As for the study in general: The study drew acute and convalescent COVID-19 samples from the United States, Italy and Spain. T cells, B-cell-depleted T cells, or PBMCs supplied cDNA or gDNA.

Germline assignment: CDR1 SGHTA and CDR2 FQGTGA. V gave up 5 bases and J gave up 0 bases, with 8 bases separating them. The CDR3 runs to 13 residues. The chain carries TRBV7-3 and TRBJ2-7, with unresolved D. This sequence originates from a man aged 55 to 70 with acute or convalescent COVID-19. The specimen sequenced was peripheral blood. CDR3 sequence (DNA): TGTGCCAGCAGCCCCGAACACTCCTACGAGCAGTACTTC. It yields the protein CASSPEHSYEQYF.